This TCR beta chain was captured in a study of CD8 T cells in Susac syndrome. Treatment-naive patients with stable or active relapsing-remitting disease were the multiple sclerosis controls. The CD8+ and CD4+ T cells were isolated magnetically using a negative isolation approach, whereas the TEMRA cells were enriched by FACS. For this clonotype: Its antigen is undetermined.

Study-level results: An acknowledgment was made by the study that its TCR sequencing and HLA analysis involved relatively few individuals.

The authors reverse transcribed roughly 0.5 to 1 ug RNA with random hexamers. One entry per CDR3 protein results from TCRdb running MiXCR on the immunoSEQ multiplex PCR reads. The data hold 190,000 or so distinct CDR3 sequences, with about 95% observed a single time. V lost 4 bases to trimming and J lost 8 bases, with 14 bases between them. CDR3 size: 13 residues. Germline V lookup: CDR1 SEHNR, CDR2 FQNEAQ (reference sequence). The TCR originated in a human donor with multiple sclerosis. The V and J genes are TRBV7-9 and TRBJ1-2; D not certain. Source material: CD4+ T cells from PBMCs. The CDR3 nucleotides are TGTGCCAGCAGCTCAGGCGGGCTGGGCGGCTACACCTTC. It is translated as CASSSGGLGGYTF.